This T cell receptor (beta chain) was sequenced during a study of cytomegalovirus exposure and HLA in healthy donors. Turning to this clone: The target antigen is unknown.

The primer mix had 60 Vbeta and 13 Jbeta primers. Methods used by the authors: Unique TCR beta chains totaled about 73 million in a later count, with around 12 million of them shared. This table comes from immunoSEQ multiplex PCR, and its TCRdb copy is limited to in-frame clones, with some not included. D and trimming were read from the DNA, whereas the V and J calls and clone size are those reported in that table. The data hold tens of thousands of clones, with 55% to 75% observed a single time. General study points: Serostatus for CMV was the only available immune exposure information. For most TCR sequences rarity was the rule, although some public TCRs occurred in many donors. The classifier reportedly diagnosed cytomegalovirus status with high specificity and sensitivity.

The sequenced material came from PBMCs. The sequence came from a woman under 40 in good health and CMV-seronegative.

CDR3: CASSQDHSLAGILETQYF. As DNA, the CDR3 is TGTGCCAGCAGCCAAGATCATTCCCTAGCGGGGATTTTGGAGACCCAGTACTTC. The chain combines TRBV14 with TRBJ2-5, with 9 positions matching TRBD2. The ends lost 0 bases at V and 5 bases at J; junction bases unmatched: 13. The CDR3 length is 18 residues. The germline gives CDR1 SGHDN, CDR2 FVKESK.